The clone carrying this TCR beta chain was detected ten times or more. What it binds is not known. Libraries of TCR beta came from iRepertoire HTBI primers plus Arm-PCR of CDR3 regions. How the authors handled the data: The study identified under 80 TRBV and some 15 TRBJ segments across samples. TCRdb itself ran the multiplex PCR reads through MiXCR, one entry per CDR3 protein. None of the V and J calls come from the authors' own analysis; TCRdb made them. The sample holds about 220,000 distinct CDR3 sequences, around a fifth seen once. The source of the sample is a study of regulatory T cells in long-lasting Graves disease. Study observations and caveats: Sample size was small, which may have lowered accuracy.

Time point denoted: newly diagnosed GD, antithyroid drugs for less than 3 months. From PBMCs, RNA was extracted and then used to make the TCR library. The CDR3 length is 14 residues. Trimming stripped 6 bases from V and 7 bases from J, with 19 bases between. CDR1 is DFQATT and CDR2 is SNEGSKA in the germline V gene (reference sequence). The sample was also linked to a second study, of T cells in Graves' hyperthyroidism and ophthalmopathy. From that second work: Blood also held most thyroid clonotypes expanded beyond 0.001.

The TCR originated in a woman aged 25 to 39 with Graves disease. Sequenced material: peripheral blood mononuclear cells (PBMCs), taken at new diagnosis, from a patient treated with antithyroid drugs. The chain links TRBV20-1 to TRBJ2-1, with D perhaps TRBD1 (6 bases). CDR3 in DNA: TGCAGTGCCGCCCAAACAGGGTTCGAAAATGAGCAGTTCTTC. This translates into CSAAQTGFENEQFF.